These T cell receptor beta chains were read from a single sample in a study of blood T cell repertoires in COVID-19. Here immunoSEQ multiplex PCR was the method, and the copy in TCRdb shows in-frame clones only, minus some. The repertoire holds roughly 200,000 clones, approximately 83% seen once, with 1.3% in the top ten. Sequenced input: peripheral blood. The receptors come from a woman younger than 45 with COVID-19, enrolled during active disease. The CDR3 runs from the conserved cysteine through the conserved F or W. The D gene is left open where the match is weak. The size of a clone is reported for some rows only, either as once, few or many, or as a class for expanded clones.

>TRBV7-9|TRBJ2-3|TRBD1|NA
CASSLAGQGADTQYF
TGTGCCAGCAGCTTAGCTGGACAGGGGGCAGATACGCAGTATTTT
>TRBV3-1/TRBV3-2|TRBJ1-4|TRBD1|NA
CASSQVGTGVEKLFF
TGTGCCAGCAGCCAAGTCGGGACAGGGGTCGAAAAACTGTTTTTT
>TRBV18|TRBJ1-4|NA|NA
CASAPGEEKLFF
TGTGCCAGCGCGCCGGGGGAGGAAAAACTGTTTTTT
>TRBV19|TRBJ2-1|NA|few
CASSPRRGQSSYNEQFF
TGTGCCAGTAGCCCTAGGCGGGGACAGAGCTCCTACAATGAGCAGTTCTTC
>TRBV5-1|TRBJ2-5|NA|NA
CASSRLPQETQYF
TGCGCCAGCAGCCGGTTACCTCAAGAGACCCAGTACTTC
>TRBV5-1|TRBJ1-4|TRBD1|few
CASSGDRRNEKLFF
TGCGCCAGCAGTGGGGACAGACGTAATGAAAAACTGTTTTTT
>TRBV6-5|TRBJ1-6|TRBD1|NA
CASSYSGQGGSPLHF
TGTGCCAGCAGTTACTCGGGACAGGGGGGTTCACCCCTCCACTTT
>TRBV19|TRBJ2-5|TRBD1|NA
CASGQGAGETQYF
TGTGCCAGTGGACAGGGGGCGGGAGAGACCCAGTACTTC
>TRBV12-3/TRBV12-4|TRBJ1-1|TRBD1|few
CASSVDRERRAFF
TGTGCCAGCAGCGTGGACAGGGAGAGGCGCGCTTTCTTT
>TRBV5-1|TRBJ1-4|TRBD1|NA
CASSSAGTGGIANEKLFF
TGCGCCAGCAGCTCGGCCGGGACAGGGGGCATCGCTAATGAAAAACTGTTTTTT
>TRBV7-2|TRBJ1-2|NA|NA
CASSSHLISYGYTF
TGTGCCAGCAGCTCTCATCTAATATCCTATGGCTACACCTTC
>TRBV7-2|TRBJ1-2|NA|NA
CASSPRGAGLPGGYTF
TGTGCCAGCAGCCCCCGTGGAGCCGGCCTACCGGGGGGCTACACCTTC
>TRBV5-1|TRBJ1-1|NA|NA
CASSKGQTEAFF
TGCGCCAGCAGCAAAGGACAGACTGAAGCTTTCTTT
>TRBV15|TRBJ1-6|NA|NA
CATSRNPEAYNSPLHF
TGTGCCACCAGCAGGAACCCGGAGGCTTATAATTCACCCCTCCACTTT
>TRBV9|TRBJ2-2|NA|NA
CASSVGGATGELFF
TGTGCCAGCAGCGTAGGCGGGGCCACCGGGGAGCTGTTTTTT
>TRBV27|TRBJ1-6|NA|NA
CASRPDRPERPLHF
TGTGCCAGCAGACCAGACCGGCCCGAGAGGCCCCTCCACTTT
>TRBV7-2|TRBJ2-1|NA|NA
CASSPGPYNEQFF
TGTGCCAGCAGCCCTGGGCCCTACAATGAGCAGTTCTTC